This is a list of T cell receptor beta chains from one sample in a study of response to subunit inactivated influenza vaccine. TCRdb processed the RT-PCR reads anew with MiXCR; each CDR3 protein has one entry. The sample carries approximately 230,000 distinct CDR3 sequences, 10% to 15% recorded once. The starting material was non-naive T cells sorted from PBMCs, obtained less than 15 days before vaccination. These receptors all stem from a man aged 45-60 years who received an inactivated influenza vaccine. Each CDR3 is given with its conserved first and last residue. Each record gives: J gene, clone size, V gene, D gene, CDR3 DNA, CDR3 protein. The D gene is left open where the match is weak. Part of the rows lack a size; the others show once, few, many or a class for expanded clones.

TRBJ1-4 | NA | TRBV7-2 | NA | TGTGCCAGCAGCTTAGCCCGGGCCGCAACTAATGAAAAACTGTTTTTT | CASSLARAATNEKLFF
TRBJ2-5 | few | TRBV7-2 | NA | TGTGCCAGCAGCTTACAAGGGAGATTGGGGAGAGAGACCCAGTACTTC | CASSLQGRLGRETQYF
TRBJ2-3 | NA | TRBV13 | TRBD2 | TGTGCCAGCAGCTTAGGCCTTCTGTCTAGCGGGAGTAGCACAGATACGCAGTATTTT | CASSLGLLSSGSSTDTQYF
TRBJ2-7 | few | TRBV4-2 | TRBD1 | TGTGCCAGCAGCCAAGATCTAAAAGGACAGGGGGTCCCCGAGCAGTACTTC | CASSQDLKGQGVPEQYF
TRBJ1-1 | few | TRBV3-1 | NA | TGTGCCAGCAGCCAAGCGGAATTTGAAGCTTTCTTT | CASSQAEFEAFF
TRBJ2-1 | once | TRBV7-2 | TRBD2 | TGTGCCAGCAGCTTAGCCAGCGGGGCCCACAATGAGCAGTTCTTC | CASSLASGAHNEQFF
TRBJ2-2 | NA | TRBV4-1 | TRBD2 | TGCGCCAGCAGCCAGCAACGTACTAGCGGAACAAACACCGGGGAGCTGTTTTTT | CASSQQRTSGTNTGELFF
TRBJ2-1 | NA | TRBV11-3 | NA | TGTGCCAGCAGCAAGCAGGACAGCGGCATGCAGTTCTTC | CASSKQDSGMQFF
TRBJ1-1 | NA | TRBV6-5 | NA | TGTGCCAGCAGTTACGATGGTTACACTGAAGCTTTCTTT | CASSYDGYTEAFF
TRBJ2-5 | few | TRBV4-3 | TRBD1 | TGCGCCAGCAGCCAAAACTTTCCCGGGACAGGGGTAGAGACCCAGTACTTC | CASSQNFPGTGVETQYF
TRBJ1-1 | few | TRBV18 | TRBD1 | TGTGCCAGCGCAACAAGCGGACAGGAGGGGGGAGCTTTCTTT | CASATSGQEGGAFF
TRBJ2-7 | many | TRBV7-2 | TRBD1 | TGTGCCAGCAGCTTACAGGGGGCGGCAACCTACGAGCAGTACTTC | CASSLQGAATYEQYF
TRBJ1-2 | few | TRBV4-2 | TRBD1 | TGTGCCAGCAGCAGAGCCGGGACAGGGGGAGGCGGCTACACCTTC | CASSRAGTGGGGYTF
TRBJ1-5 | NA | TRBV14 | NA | TGTGCCAGCAGCCAAGGATTATATCAGCCCCAGCATTTT | CASSQGLYQPQHF
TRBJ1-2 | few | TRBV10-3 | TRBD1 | TGTGCCATCAGTCCCGGACAGGTCTCCGATGGCTACACCTTC | CAISPGQVSDGYTF
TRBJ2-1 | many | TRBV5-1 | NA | TGCGCCAGCAGCTTGGCTTACAATGAGCAGTTCTTC | CASSLAYNEQFF